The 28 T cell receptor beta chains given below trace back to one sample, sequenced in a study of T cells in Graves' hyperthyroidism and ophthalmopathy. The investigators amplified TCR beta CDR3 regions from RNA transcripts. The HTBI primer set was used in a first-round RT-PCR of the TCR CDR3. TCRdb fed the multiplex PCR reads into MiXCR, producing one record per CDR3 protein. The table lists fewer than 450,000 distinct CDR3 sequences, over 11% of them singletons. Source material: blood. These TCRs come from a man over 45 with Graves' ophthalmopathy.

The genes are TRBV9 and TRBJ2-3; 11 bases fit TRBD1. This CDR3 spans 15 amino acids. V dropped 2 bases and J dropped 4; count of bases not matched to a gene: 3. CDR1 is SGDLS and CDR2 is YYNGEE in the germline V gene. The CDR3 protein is CASSVGTGGPDTQYF. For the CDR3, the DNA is TGTGCCAGCAGCGTCGGGACAGGGGGACCAGATACGCAGTATTTT.

The CDR3: CAWSEKGQRPTIYF. In DNA form, the CDR3 reads TGTGCCTGGAGCGAAAAAGGACAGCGTCCAACCATATATTTT. The chain employs TRBV30 and TRBJ1-3; D is perhaps TRBD1 (6 bases). V lost 3 bases, J lost 10 bases, and 19 bases lay in between. The germline CDR1 and CDR2 sequences are GTSNPN and SVGIG (reference sequence). CDR3 size: 14 residues.

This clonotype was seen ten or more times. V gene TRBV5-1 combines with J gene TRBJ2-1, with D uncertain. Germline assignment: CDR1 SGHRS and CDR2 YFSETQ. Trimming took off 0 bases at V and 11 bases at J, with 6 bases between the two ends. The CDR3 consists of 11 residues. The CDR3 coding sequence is TGCGCCAGCAGCTTGGAGACGAAGCAGTTCTTC. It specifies CASSLETKQFF.

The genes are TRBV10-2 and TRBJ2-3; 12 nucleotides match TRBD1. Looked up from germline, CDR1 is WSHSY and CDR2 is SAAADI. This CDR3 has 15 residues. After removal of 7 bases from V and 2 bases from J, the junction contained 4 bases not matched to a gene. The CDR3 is CASKGQGALTDTQYF. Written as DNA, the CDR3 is TGCGCCAGCAAGGGACAGGGGGCCCTCACAGATACGCAGTATTTT.

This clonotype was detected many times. The CDR3 sequence is CASSLTGADTGELFF. The DNA of the CDR3 is TGTGCCAGCAGCTTGACAGGGGCGGACACCGGGGAGCTGTTTTTT. The chain is built from TRBV5-5 and TRBJ2-2; TRBD1 matches at 7 bases. V lost 1 base, J lost 3 bases, and 3 bases stayed unmatched. This CDR3 spans 15 amino acids. The germline V gene encodes CDR1 SGHKS and CDR2 YYEKEE (reference sequence).

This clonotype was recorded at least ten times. CDR3 coding DNA: TGTGCCAGCAGCCGAGACAGGGCCTGGGAAGCTTTCTTT. This sequence encodes CASSRDRAWEAFF. This chain joins TRBV12-3 or TRBV12-4 and TRBJ1-1, with 7 bases matching TRBD1. The CDR3 loop spans 13 amino acids. J gave up 8 bases and V 6 bases, and 9 bases lay outside the gene matches.

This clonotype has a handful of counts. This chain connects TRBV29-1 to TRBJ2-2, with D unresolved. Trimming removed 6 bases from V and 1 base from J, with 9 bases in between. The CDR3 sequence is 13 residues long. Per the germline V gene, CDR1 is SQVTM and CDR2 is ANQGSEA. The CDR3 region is CSVQTQNTGELFF. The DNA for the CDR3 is TGCAGCGTCCAGACACAGAACACCGGGGAGCTGTTTTTT.

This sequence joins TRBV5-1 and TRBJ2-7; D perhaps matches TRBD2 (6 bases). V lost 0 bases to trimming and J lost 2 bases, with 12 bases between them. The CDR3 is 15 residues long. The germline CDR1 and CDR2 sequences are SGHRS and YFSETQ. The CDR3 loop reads CASSLAGTRTYEQYF. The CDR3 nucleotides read TGCGCCAGCAGCTTGGCCGGGACTCGTACCTACGAGCAGTACTTC.

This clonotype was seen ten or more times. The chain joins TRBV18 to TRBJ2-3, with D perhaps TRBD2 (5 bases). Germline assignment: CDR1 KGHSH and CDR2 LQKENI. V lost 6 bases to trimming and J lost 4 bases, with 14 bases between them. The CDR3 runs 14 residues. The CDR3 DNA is TGTGCCAGCTCCCCGGGATCGGACGCAGATACGCAGTATTTT. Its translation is CASSPGSDADTQYF.

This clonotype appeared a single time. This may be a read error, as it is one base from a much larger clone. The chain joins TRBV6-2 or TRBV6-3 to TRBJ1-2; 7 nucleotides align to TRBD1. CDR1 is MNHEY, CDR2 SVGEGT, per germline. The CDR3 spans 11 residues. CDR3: CVSRDSYGYTF. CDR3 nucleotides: TGTGTCAGCAGGGACAGCTATGGCTACACCTTC.

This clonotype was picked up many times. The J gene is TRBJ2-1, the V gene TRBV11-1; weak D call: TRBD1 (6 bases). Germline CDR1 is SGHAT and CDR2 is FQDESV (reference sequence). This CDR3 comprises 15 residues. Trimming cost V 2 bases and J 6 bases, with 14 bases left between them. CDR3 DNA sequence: TGTGCCAGCAGCTTATTTCAGGGGCCCCTCAATGAGCAGTTCTTC. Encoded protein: CASSLFQGPLNEQFF.

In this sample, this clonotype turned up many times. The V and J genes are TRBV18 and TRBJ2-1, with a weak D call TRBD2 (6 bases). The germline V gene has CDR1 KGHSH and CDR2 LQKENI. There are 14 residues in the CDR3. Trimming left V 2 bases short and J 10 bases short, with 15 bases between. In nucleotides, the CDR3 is TGTGCCAGCTCACCATCCGGGGGTTCGGGCGAGCAGTTCTTC. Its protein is CASSPSGGSGEQFF.

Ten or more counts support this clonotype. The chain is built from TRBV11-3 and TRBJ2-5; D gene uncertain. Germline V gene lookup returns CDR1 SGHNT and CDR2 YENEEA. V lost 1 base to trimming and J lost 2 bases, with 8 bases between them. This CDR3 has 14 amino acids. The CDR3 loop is CASSLGSTQETQYF. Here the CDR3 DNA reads TGTGCCAGCAGCTTAGGTTCCACTCAAGAGACCCAGTACTTC.

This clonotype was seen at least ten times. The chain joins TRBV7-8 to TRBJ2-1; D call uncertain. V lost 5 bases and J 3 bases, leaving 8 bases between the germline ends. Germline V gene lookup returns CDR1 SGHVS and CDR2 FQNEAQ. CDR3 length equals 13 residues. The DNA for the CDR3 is TGTGCCAGCAGCCCGACCAGCTACAATGAGCAGTTCTTC. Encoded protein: CASSPTSYNEQFF. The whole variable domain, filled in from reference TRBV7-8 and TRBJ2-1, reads GAGVSQSPRYKVAKRGQDVALRCDPISGHVSLFWYQQALGQGPEFLTYFQNEAQLDKSGLPSDRFFAERPEGSVSTLKIQRTQQEDSAVYLCASSPTSYNEQFFGPGTRLTVL.

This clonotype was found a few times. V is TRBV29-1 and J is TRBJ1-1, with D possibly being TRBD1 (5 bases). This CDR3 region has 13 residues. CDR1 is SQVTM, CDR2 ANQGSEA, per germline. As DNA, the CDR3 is TGCACCGGAAGGAGGGGCCGGGAAACTGAAGCTTTCTTT. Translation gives CTGRRGRETEAFF.

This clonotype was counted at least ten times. The CDR3 here is CASSSRDSKYQETQYF. CDR3 coding DNA: TGTGCCAGCAGTTCCCGGGACTCAAAGTACCAAGAGACCCAGTACTTC. The J gene is TRBJ2-5, the V gene TRBV6-2 or TRBV6-3; the D gene is possibly TRBD2 (6 bases). There are 16 residues in the CDR3. Per germline, CDR1 MNHEY and CDR2 SVGEGT. V was clipped by 4 bases and J by 0 bases, with 15 bases between them.

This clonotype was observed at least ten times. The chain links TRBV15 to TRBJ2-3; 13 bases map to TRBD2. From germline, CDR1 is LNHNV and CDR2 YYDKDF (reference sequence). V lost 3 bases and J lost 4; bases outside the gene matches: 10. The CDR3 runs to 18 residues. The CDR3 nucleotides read TGTGCCACCAGCAGTTCCAGGACTAGCGGGAGTTGGGCAGATACGCAGTATTTT. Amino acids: CATSSSRTSGSWADTQYF. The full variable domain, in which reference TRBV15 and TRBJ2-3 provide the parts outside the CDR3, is DAMVIQNPRYQVTQFGKPVTLSCSQTLNHNVMYWYQQKSSQAPKLLFHYYDKDFNNEADTPDNFQSRRPNTSFCFLDIRSPGLGDTAMYLCATSSSRTSGSWADTQYFGPGTRLTVL.

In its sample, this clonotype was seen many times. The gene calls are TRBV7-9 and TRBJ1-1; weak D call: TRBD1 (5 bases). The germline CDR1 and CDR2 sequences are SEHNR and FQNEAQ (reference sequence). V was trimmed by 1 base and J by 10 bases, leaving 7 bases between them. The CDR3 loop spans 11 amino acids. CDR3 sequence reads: CASSLVGGAFF. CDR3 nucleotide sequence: TGTGCCAGCAGCTTAGTGGGGGGAGCTTTCTTT.

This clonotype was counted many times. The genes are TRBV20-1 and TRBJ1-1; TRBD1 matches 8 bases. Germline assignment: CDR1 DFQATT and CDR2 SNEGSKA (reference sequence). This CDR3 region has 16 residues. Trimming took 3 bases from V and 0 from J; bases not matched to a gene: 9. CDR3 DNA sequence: TGCAGTGCTAGTGATCCAAGGACAGGGTTGAACACTGAAGCTTTCTTT. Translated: CSASDPRTGLNTEAFF.

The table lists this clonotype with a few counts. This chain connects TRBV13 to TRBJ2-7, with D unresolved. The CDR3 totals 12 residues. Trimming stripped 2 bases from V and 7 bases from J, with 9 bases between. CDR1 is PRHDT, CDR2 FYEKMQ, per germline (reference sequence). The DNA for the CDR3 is TGTGCCAGCAGCTTATATTCCGGGGAGCAGTACTTC. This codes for CASSLYSGEQYF.

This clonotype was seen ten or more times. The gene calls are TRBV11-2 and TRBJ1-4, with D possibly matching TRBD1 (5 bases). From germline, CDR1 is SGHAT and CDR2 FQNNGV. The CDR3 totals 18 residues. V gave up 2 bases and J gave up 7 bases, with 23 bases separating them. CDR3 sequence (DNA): TGTGCCAGCAGCTTACGGCCCCTACGGGACCCCCGGACTGAAAAACTGTTTTTT. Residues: CASSLRPLRDPRTEKLFF.

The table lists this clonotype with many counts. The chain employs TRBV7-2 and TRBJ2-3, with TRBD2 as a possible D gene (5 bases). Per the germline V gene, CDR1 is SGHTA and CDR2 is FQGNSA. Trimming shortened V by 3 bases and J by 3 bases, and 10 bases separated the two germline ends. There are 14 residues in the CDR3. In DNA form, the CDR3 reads TGTGCCAGCAGCTTCGGGGTAGGGACAGATACGCAGTATTTT. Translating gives CASSFGVGTDTQYF.

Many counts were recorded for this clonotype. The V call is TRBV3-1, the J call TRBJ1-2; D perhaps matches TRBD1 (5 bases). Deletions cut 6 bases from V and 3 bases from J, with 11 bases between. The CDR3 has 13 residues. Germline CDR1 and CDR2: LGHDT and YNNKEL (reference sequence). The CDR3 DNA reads TGTGCCAGCAGGAGAGGGGTGGACTATGGCTACACCTTC. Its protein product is CASRRGVDYGYTF.

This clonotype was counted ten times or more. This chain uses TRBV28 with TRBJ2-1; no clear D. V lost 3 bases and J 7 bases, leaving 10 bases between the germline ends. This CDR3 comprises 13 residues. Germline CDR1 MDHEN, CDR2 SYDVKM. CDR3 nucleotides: TGTGCCAGCAGTTTGGCTTCCGCAAATGAGCAGTTCTTC. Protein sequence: CASSLASANEQFF. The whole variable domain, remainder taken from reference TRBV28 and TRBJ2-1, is DVKVTQSSRYLVKRTGEKVFLECVQDMDHENMFWYRQDPGLGLRLIYFSYDVKMKEKGDIPEGYSVSREKKERFSLILESASTNQTSMYLCASSLASANEQFFGPGTRLTVL.

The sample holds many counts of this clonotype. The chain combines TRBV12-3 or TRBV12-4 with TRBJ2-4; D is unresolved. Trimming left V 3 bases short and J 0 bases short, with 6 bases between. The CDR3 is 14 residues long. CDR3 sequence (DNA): TGTGCCAGCAGTTTGGCTCTAGCCAAAAACATTCAGTACTTC. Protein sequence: CASSLALAKNIQYF.

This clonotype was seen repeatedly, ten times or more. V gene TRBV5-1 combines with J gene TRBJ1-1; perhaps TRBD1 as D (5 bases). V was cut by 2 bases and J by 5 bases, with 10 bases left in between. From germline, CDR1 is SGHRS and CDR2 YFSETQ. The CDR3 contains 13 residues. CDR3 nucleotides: TGCGCCAGCAGCTTCAGGAGGGGAACTGAAGCTTTCTTT. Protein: CASSFRRGTEAFF.

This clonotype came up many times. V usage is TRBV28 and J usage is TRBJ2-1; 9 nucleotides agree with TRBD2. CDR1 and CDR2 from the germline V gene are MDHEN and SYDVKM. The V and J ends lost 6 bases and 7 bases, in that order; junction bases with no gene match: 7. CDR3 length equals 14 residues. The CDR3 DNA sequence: TGTGCCAGCAGCGGACTAGCGTTGGGGAATGAGCAGTTCTTC. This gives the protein CASSGLALGNEQFF.

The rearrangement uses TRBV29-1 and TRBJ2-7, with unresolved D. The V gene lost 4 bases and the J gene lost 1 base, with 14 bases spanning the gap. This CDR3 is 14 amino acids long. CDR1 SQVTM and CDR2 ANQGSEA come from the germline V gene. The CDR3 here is CSVATVGQSYEQYF. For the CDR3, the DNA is TGCAGCGTTGCCACGGTAGGGCAATCCTACGAGCAGTACTTC.